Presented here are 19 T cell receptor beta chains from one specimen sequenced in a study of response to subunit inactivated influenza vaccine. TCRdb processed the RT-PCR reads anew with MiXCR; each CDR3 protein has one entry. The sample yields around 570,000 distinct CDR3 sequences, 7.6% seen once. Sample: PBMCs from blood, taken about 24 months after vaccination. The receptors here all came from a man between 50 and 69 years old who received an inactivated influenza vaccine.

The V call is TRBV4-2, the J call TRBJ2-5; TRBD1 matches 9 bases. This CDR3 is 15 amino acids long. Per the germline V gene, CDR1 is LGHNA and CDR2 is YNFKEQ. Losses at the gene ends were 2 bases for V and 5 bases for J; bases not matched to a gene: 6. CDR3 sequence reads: CASSQPGQGWETQYF. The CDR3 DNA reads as TGTGCCAGCAGCCAACCGGGACAGGGTTGGGAGACCCAGTACTTC.

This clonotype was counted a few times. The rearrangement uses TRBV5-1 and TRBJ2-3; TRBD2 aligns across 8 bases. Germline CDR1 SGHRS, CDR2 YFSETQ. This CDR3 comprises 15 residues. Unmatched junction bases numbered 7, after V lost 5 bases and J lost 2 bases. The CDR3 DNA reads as TGCGCCAGCAGTCCCGGGGGGGGACCCACAGATACGCAGTATTTT. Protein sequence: CASSPGGGPTDTQYF.

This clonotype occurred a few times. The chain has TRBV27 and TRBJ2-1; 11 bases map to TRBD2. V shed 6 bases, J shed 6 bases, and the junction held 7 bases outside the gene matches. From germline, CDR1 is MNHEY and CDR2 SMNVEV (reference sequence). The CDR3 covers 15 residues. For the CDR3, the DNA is TGTGCCAGCAGCTTAGCGGGAGGGACATTCAATGAGCAGTTCTTC. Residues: CASSLAGGTFNEQFF.

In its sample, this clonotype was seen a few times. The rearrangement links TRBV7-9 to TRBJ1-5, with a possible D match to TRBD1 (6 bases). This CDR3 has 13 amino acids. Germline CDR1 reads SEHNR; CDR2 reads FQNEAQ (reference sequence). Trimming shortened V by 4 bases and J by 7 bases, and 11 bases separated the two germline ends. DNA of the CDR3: TGTGCCAGCAGCTACCAGGGGTACCAGCCCCAGCATTTT. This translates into CASSYQGYQPQHF.

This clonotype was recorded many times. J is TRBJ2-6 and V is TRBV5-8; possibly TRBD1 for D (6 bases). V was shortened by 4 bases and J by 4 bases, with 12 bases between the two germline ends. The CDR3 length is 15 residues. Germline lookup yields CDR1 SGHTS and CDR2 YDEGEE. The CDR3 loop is CASSPGVAGANVLTF. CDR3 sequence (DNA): TGTGCCAGCAGCCCAGGGGTGGCAGGGGCCAACGTCCTGACTTTC.

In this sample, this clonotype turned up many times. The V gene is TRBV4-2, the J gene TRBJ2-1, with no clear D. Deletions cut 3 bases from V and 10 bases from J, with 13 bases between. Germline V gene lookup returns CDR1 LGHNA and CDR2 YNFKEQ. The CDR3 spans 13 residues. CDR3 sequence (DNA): TGTGCCAGCAGCCAGGCACACGGAGACGAGCAGTTCTTC. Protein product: CASSQAHGDEQFF.

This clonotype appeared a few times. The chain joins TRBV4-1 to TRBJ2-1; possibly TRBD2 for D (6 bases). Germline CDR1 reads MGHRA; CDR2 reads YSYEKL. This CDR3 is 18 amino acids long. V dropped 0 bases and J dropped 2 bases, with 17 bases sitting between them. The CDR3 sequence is CASSQDWFPSATYNEQFF. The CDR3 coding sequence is TGCGCCAGCAGCCAAGATTGGTTTCCTAGCGCTACCTACAATGAGCAGTTCTTC.

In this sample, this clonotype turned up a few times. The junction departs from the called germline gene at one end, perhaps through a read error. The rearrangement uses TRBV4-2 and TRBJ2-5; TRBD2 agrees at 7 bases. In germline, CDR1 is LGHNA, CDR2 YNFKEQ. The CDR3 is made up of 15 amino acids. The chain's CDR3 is CASSSGGEGRETRYF. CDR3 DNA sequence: TGTGCCAGCAGCTCGGGCGGGGAGGGGCGAGAGACCCGGTACTTC.

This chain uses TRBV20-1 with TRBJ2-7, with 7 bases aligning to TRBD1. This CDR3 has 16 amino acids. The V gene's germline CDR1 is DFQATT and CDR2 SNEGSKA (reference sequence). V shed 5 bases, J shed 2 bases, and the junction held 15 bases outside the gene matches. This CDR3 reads CSAGRTRRDRTYEQYF. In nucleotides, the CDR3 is TGCAGTGCTGGGAGAACGAGACGGGACAGAACCTACGAGCAGTACTTC.

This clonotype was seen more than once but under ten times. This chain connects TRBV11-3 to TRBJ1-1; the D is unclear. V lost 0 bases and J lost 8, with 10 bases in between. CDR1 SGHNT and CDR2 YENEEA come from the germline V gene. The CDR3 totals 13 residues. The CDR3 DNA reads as TGTGCCAGCAGCTTAGATCTAGGAGCGGAAGCTTTCTTT. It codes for CASSLDLGAEAFF.

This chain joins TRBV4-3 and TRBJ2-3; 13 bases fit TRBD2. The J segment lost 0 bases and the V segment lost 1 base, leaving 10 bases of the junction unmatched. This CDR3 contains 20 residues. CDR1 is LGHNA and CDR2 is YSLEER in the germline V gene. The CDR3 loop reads CASSQATSGTSGTSTDTQYF. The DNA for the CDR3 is TGCGCCAGCAGCCAAGCCACATCCGGGACTAGCGGGACCAGCACAGATACGCAGTATTTT.

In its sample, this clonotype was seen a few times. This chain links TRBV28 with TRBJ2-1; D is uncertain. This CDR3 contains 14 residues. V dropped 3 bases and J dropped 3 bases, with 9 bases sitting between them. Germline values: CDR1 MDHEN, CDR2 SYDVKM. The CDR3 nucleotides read TGTGCCAGCAGTTTCCCGAACGTCTACAATGAGCAGTTCTTC. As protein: CASSFPNVYNEQFF.

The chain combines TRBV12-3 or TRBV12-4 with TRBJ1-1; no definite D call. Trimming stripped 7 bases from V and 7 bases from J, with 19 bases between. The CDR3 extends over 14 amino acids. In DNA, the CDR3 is TGTGCCAGCATTGACGCCGGGCAGCCCAATGAAGCTTTCTTT. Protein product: CASIDAGQPNEAFF.

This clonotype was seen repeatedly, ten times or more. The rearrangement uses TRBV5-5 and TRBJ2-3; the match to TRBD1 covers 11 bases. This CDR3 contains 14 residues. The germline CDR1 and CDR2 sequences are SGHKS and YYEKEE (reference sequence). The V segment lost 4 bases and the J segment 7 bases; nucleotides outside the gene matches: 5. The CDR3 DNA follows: TGTGCCAGCAGCCTGGACAGGGGGCCGTATACGCAGTATTTT. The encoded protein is CASSLDRGPYTQYF. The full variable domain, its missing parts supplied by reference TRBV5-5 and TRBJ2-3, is DAGVTQSPTHLIKTRGQQVTLRCSPISGHKSVSWYQQVLGQGPQFIFQYYEKEERGRGNFPDRFSARQFPNYSSELNVNALLLGDSALYLCASSLDRGPYTQYFGPGTRLTVL.

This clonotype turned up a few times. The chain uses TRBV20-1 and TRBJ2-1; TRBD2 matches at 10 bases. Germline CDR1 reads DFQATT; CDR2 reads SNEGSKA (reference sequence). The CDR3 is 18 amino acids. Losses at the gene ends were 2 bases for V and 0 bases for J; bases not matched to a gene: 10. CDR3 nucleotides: TGCAGTGCTAGACGTTTCCCTAGCGGGGGCCACTCCTACAATGAGCAGTTCTTC. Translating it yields CSARRFPSGGHSYNEQFF.

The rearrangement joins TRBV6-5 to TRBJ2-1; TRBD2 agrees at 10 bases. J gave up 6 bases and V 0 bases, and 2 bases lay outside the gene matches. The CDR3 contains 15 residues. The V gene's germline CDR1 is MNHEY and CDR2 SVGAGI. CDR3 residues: CASSYSLAGVNEQFF. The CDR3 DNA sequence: TGTGCCAGCAGTTACTCGCTAGCGGGAGTCAATGAGCAGTTCTTC.

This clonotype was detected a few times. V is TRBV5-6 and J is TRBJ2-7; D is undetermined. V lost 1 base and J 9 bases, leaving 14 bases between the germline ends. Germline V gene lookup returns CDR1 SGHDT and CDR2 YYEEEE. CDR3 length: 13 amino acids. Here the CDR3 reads CASSLTVAKAQYF. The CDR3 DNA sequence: TGTGCCAGCAGCTTGACAGTTGCTAAGGCGCAGTACTTC. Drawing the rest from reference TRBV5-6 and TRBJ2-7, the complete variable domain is DAGVTQSPTHLIKTRGQQVTLRCSPKSGHDTVSWYQQALGQGPQFIFQYYEEEERQRGNFPDRFSGHQFPNYSSELNVNALLLGDSALYLCASSLTVAKAQYFGPGTRLTVT.

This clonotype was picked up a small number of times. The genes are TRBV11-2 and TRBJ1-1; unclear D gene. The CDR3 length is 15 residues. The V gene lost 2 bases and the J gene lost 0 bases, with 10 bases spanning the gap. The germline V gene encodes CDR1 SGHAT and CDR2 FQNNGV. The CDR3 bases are TGTGCCAGCAGCTTAAGACAAACAATGAACACTGAAGCTTTCTTT. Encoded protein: CASSLRQTMNTEAFF.

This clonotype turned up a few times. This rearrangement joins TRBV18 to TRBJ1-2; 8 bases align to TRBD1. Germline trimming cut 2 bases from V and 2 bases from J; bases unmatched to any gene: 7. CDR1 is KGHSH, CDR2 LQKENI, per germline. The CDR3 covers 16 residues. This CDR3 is CASSPGAAGGNYGYTF. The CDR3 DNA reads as TGTGCCAGCTCACCAGGGGCGGCAGGGGGCAACTATGGCTACACCTTC.